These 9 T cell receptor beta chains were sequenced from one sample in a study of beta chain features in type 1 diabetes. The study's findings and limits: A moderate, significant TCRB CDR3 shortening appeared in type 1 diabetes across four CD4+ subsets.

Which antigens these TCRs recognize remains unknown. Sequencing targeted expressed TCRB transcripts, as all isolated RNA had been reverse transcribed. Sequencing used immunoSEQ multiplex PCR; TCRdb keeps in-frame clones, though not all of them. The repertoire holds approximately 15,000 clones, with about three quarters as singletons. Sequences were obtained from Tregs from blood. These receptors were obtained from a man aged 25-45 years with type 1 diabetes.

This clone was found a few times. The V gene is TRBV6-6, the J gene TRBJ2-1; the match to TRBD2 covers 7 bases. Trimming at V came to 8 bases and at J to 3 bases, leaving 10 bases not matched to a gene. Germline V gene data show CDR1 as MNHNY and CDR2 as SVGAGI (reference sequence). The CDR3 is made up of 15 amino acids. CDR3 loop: CASSNRASGYNEQFF. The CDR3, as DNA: TGTGCCAGCTCCAACCGGGCTAGCGGCTACAATGAGCAGTTCTTC.

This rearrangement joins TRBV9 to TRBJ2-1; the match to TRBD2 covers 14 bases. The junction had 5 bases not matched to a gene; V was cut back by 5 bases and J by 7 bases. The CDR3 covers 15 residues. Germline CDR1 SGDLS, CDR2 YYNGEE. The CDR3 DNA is TGTGCCAGCAGGGGGACTAGCGGGAGTATTAATGAGCAGTTCTTC. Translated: CASRGTSGSINEQFF.

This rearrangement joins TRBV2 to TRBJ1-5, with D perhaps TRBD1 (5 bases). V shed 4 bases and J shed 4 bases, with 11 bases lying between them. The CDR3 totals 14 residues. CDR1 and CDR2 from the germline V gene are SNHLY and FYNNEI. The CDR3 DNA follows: TGTGCCAGCAGTGCCGGGGGTCCGAATCAGCCCCAGCATTTT. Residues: CASSAGGPNQPQHF.

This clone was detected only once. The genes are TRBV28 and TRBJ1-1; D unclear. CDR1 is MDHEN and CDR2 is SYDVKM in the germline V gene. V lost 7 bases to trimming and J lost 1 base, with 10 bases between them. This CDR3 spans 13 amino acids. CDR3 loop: CASNSPPNTEAFF. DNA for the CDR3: TGTGCCAGCAACTCCCCCCCGAACACTGAAGCTTTCTTT.

The CDR3 bases are TGTGCCAGTAGTATTCGCGGCTACGAGCAGTACTTC. Translated, it gives CASSIRGYEQYF. This chain links TRBV19 with TRBJ2-7; D ambiguous. The CDR3 extends over 12 amino acids. Germline V gene lookup returns CDR1 LNHDA and CDR2 SQIVND (reference sequence). Trimming took off 3 bases at V and 3 bases at J, with 6 bases between the two ends.

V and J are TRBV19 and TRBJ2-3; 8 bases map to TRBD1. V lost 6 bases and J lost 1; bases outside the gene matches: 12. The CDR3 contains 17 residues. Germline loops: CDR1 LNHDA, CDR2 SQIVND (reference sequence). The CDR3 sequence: CASSKGQGARGTDTQYF. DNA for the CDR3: TGTGCCAGTAGCAAGGGGCAGGGGGCGCGGGGCACAGATACGCAGTATTTT.

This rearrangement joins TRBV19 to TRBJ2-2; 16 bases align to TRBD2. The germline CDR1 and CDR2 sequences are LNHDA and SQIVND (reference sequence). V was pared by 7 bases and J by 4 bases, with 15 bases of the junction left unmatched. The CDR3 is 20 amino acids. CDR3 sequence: CASTKRPGLAGGPRTGELFF. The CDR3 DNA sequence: TGTGCCAGTACCAAGAGACCGGGACTAGCGGGAGGGCCTCGCACCGGGGAGCTGTTTTTT. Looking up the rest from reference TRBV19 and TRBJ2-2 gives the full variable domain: DGGITQSPKYLFRKEGQNVTLSCEQNLNHDAMYWYRQDPGQGLRLIYYSQIVNDFQKGDIAEGYSVSREKKESFPLTVTSAQKNPTAFYLCASTKRPGLAGGPRTGELFFGEGSRLTVL.

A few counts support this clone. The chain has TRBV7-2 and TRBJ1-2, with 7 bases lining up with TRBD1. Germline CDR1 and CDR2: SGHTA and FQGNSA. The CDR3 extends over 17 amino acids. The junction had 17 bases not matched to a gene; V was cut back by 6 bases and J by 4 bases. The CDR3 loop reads CASSPRQGPLWLYGYTF. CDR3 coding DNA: TGTGCCAGCAGTCCACGACAGGGACCGCTGTGGCTCTATGGCTACACCTTC.

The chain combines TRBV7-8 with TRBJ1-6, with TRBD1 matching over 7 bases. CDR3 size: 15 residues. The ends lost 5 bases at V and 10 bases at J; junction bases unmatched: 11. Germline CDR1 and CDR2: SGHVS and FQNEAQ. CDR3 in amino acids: CASSGRRDSLSPLHF. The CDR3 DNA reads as TGTGCCAGCAGCGGCCGCCGGGACAGTCTGTCACCCCTCCACTTT.